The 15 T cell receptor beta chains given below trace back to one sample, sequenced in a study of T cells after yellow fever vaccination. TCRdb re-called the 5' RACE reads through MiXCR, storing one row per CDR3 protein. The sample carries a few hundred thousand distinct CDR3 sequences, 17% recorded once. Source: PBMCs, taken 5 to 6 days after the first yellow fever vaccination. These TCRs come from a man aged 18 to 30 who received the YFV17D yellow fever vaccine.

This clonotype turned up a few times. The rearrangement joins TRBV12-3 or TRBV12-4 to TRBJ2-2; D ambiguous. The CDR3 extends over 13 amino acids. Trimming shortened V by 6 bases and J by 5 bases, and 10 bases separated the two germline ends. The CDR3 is CASSTVLTGELFF. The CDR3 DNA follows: TGTGCCAGCAGCACTGTATTGACCGGGGAGCTGTTTTTT.

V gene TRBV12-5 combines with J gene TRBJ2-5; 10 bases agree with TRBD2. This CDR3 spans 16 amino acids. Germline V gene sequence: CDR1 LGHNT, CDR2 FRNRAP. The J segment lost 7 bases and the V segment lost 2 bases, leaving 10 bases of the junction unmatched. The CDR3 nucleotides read TGTGCTAGTGGTTTGTCAACAGCGGGGGGGCGCGTGACCCAGTACTTC. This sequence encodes CASGLSTAGGRVTQYF.

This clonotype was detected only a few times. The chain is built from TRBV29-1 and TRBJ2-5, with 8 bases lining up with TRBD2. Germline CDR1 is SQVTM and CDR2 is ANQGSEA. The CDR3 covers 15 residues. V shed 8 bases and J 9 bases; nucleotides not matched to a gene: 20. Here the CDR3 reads CSFLGQGGGKVAQYF. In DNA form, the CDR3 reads TGCAGCTTCCTGGGGCAGGGCGGGGGGAAGGTGGCCCAGTACTTC.

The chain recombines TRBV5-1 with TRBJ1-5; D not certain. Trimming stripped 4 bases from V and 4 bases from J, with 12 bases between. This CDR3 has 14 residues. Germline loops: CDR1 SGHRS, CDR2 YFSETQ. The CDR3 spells CASSPPPENQPQHF. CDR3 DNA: TGCGCCAGCAGCCCACCGCCAGAGAATCAGCCCCAGCATTTT.

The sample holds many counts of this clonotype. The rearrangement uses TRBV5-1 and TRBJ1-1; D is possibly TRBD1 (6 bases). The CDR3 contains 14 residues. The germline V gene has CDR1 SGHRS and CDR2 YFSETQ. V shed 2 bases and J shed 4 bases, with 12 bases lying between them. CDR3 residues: CASSFGGDGTEAFF. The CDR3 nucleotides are TGCGCCAGCAGCTTCGGGGGCGATGGCACTGAAGCTTTCTTT.

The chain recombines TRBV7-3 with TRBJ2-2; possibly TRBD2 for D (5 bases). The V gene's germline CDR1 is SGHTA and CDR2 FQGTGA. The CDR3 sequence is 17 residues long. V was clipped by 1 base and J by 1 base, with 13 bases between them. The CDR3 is CASSLSTGLENTGELFF. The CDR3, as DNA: TGTGCCAGCAGCTTAAGTACGGGGTTGGAGAACACCGGGGAGCTGTTTTTT.

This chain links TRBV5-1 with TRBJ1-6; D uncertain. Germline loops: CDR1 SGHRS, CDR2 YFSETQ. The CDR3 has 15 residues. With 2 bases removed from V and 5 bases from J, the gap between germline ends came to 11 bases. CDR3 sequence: CASSFEGRNNSPLHF. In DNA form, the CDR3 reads TGCGCCAGCAGCTTCGAAGGACGGAATAATTCACCCCTCCACTTT.

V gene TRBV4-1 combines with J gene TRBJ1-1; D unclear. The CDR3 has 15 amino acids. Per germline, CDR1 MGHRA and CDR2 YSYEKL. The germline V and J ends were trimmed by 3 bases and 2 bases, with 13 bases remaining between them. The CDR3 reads CASSHPTGFNTEAFF. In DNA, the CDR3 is TGCGCCAGCAGCCACCCGACGGGATTCAACACTGAAGCTTTCTTT.

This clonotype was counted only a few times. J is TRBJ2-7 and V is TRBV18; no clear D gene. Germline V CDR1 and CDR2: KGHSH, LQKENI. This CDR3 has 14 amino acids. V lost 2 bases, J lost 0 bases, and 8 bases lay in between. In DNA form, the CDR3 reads TGTGCCAGCTCACCAGGTCAGAGCTCCTACGAGCAGTACTTC. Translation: CASSPGQSSYEQYF.

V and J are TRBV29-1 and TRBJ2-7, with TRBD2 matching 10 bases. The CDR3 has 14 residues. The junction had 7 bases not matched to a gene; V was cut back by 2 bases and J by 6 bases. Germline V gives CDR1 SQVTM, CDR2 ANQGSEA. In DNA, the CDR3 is TGCAGCGTTGAAATCAGCGGGGGGGCCCGCGAGCAGTACTTC. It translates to CSVEISGGAREQYF.

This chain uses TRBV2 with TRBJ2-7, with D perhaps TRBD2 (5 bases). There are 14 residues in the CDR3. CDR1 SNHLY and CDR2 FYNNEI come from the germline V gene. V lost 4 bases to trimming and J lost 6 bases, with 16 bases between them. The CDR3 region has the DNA TGTGCCAGCAGTGCGGAGCTAGCTCTCACCGAGCAGTACGTC. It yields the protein CASSAELALTEQYV.

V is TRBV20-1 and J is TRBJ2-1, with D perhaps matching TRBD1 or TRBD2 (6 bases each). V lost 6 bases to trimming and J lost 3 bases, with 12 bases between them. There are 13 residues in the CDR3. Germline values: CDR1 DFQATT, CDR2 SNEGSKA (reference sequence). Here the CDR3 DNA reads TGCAGTGCAGAACGGGGGCTCTACAATGAGCAGTTCTTC. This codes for CSAERGLYNEQFF.

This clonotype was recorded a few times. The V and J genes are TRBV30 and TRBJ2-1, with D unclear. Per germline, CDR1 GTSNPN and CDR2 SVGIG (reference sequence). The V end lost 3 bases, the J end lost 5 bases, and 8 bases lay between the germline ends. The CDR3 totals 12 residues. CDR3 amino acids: CAWSRPDNEQFF. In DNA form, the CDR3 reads TGTGCCTGGAGCCGGCCGGACAATGAGCAGTTCTTC.

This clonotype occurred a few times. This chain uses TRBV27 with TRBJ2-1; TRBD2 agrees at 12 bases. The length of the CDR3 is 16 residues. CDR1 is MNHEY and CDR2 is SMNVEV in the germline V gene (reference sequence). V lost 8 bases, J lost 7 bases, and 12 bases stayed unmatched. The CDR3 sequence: CASSHKTSGGPNEQFF. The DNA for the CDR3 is TGTGCCAGCTCTCACAAGACTAGCGGGGGACCGAATGAGCAGTTCTTC.

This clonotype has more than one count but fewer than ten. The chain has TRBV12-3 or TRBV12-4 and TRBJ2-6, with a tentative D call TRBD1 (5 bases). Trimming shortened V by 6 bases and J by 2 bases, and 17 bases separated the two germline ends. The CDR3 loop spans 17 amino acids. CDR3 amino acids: CASSPRGQGTGANVLTF. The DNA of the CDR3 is TGTGCCAGCAGCCCAAGGGGCCAGGGAACTGGGGCCAACGTCCTGACTTTC.